The next 3 T cell receptor beta chains were all read from a single sample in a study of CD8 T cells in Susac syndrome. cDNA came from around 0.54 to 1 ug RNA primed by random hexamers. MiXCR was run by TCRdb on the immunoSEQ multiplex PCR reads, yielding one entry per CDR3 protein. The sample lists around 190,000 distinct CDR3 sequences, 85% to 95% occurring once. Sequencing input: CD4+ T cells from PBMCs. These receptors all come from a human donor in good health.

This chain links TRBV29-1 with TRBJ1-1, with unresolved D. Trimming left V 0 bases short and J 1 base short, with 9 bases between. CDR1 is SQVTM, CDR2 ANQGSEA, per germline. The length of the CDR3 is 14 residues. The CDR3 region is CSVEDRGTNTEAFF. DNA of the CDR3: TGCAGCGTTGAAGATCGGGGAACGAACACTGAAGCTTTCTTT.

V gene TRBV2 combines with J gene TRBJ2-5, with D possibly TRBD2 on 5 matching bases. Germline V CDR1 and CDR2: SNHLY, FYNNEI. V was pared by 6 bases and J by 9 bases, with 8 bases between. The CDR3 is made up of 10 amino acids. CDR3 residues: CASSLGAQYF. CDR3 coding DNA: TGTGCCAGCAGCCTGGGAGCCCAGTACTTC.

This chain joins TRBV15 and TRBJ1-2; D not resolved. From germline, CDR1 is LNHNV and CDR2 YYDKDF (reference sequence). The ends were cut back, 5 bases at V and 4 bases at J, with 8 bases in the middle. The CDR3 consists of 12 residues. CDR3: CATSEGRYGYTF. The CDR3, as DNA: TGTGCCACCAGCGAGGGCCGCTATGGCTACACCTTC.